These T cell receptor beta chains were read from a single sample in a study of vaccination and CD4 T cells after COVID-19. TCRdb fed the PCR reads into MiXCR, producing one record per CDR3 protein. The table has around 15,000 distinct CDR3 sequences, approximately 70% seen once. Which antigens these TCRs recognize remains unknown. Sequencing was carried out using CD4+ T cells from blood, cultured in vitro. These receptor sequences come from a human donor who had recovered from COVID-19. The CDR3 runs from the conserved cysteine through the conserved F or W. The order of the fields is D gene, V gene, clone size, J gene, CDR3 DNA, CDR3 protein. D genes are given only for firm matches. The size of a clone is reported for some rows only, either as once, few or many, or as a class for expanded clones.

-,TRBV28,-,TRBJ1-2,TGTGCCAGCAGTTTACCGGGGAGTTTCTATGGCTACACCTTC,CASSLPGSFYGYTF
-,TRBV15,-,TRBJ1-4,TGTGCCACCAGCAGAGTCCGTGGGACAACAACTAATGAAAAACTGTTTTTT,CATSRVRGTTTNEKLFF
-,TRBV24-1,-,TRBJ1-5,TGTGCCACCAGTGATTTGAGGGGTCAGCCCCAGCATTTT,CATSDLRGQPQHF
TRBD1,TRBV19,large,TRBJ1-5,TGTGCCAGTAAAGGGCTCGGACAGGCCCGTGGTCAGCCCCAGCATTTT,CASKGLGQARGQPQHF
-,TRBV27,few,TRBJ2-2,TGTGCCAGCAGTTGGAGGCGGGCGTCTAAGTCCGGGGAGCTGTTTTTT,CASSWRRASKSGELFF
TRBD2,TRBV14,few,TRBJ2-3,TGTGCCAGCAGCCCCTTCAGCGGGGCAGTTACGCAGTATTTT,CASSPFSGAVTQYF
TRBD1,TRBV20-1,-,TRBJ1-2,TGCAGTGCTAGAGGCGGACAGGGCAACTATGGCTACACCTTC,CSARGGQGNYGYTF
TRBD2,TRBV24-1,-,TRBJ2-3,TGTGCCACCAGTGACCCTGGACTAGCGGTGACAGATACGCAGTATTTT,CATSDPGLAVTDTQYF
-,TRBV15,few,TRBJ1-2,TGTGCCACCAGCACCAGGGGATCCTATGGCTACACCTTC,CATSTRGSYGYTF
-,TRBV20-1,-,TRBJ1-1,TGCAGTGGTAGCGCGGGTAGGGCCACTGAAGCTTTCTTT,CSGSAGRATEAFF
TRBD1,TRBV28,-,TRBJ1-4,TGTGCCAGCAGTCCCGGGACAGGGGTGGAAAAACTGTTTTTT,CASSPGTGVEKLFF
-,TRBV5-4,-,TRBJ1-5,TGTGCCAGCAGCTTGTTTTCCGGGGGAGGAGGCCTTCAGCCCCAGCATTTT,CASSLFSGGGGLQPQHF
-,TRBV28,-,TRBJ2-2,TGTGCCAGCAGTCTCCCGTCCCTCGGGGAGCTGTTTTTT,CASSLPSLGELFF
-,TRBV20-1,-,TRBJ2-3,TGCAGTGCTCCCCTACCCACAGATACGCAGTATTTT,CSAPLPTDTQYF
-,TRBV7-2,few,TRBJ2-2,TGTGCCAGCAGCTTAGTGTCCTGGCAGTCGAACACCGGGGAGCTGTTTTTT,CASSLVSWQSNTGELFF
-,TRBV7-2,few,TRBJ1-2,TGTGCCAGCCGAACTCGGGGCTCCGTGAACTATGGCTACACCTTC,CASRTRGSVNYGYTF
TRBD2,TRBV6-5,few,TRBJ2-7,TGTGCCAGCAGTTCGATAACAACTAGCGTCTTCCCACAAGAGCAGTACTTC,CASSSITTSVFPQEQYF
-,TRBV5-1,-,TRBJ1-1,TGCGCCAGCAGAGCGTCCGTGAGCGGGGCTACTGAAGCTTTCTTT,CASRASVSGATEAFF
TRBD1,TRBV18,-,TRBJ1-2,TGTGCCAGCTCACCACAGGGGGCGCGGGGCTACACCTTC,CASSPQGARGYTF
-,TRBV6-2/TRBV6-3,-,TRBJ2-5,TGTGCCAGCAGTTATGGGTGGGTGGAGACCCAGTACTTC,CASSYGWVETQYF
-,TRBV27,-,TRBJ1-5,TGTGCCAGCAGACTAGGGGATCAGCCCCAGCATTTT,CASRLGDQPQHF
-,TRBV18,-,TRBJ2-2,TGTGCCAGCTCACCAGAACTAGCAACAGGGGAGCTGTTTTTT,CASSPELATGELFF
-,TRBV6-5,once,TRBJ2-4,TGTGCCAGCAGTTACGGGACTCAGGCCAAAAACATTCAGTACTTC,CASSYGTQAKNIQYF
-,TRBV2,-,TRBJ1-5,TGTGCCAGCAGAGCTTATACCGGCAATCAGCCCCAGCATTTT,CASRAYTGNQPQHF
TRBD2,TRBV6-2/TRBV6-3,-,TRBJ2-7,TGTGCCAGCAGTTTCCTAACTAGCGGGAGGTCGGGTTTCGAGCAGTACTTC,CASSFLTSGRSGFEQYF
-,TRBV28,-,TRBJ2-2,TGTGCCAGCAGTACGATTTCAGGGGTAGGCGGGGAGCTGTTTTTT,CASSTISGVGGELFF
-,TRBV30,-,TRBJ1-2,TGTGCCTGGAGTGTATCGGATCAAGGGCGGACCTTC,CAWSVSDQGRTF
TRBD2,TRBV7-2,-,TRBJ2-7,TGTGCCAGCAGCGAACAGACTAGCCGGGAGCAGTACTTC,CASSEQTSREQYF
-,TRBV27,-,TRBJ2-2,TGTGCCAGCAGTTGGGGACACCGCACCGGGGAGCTGTTTTTT,CASSWGHRTGELFF
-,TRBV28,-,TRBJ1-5,TGTGCCAGCAGACCTGGTATACAGCCCCAGCATTTT,CASRPGIQPQHF
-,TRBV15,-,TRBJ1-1,TGTGCCACCGGCAGCACGCAGGGTGAAGCTTTCTTT,CATGSTQGEAFF
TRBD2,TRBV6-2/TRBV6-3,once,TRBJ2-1,TGTGCCAGCAGTCATCACAGCTATAGCGGGAGCTCCTACAATGAGCAGTTCTTC,CASSHHSYSGSSYNEQFF
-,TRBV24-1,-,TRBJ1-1,TGTGCCACCAGTGCGCTTCCGGACACCCATGGGGCTTTCTTT,CATSALPDTHGAFF